The 19 T cell receptor beta chains given below trace back to one sample, sequenced in a study of blood T cells in healthy people across ages. The use of a sample-barcoded 5' primer and a J-beta primer mix characterized a second PCR of about 6 to 11 cycles. TCRdb reprocessed the 5' RACE reads with MiXCR, giving one entry per CDR3 protein. Here the sample spans over 950,000 distinct CDR3 sequences, just over 50% being singletons. Sequencing was done on a sample of blood. The receptors here all came from a woman aged 55-69 years in good health.

This clonotype was seen only a few times. The chain joins TRBV29-1 to TRBJ2-1; no clear D. This CDR3 is built from 14 residues. Germline loops: CDR1 SQVTM, CDR2 ANQGSEA. V lost 3 bases to trimming and J lost 3 bases, with 12 bases between them. The CDR3 spells CSVDVLGNYNEQFF. The CDR3, as DNA: TGCAGCGTTGACGTCCTGGGGAACTACAATGAGCAGTTCTTC.

The V and J genes are TRBV7-6 and TRBJ2-7, with D uncertain. Germline CDR1 reads SGHVS; CDR2 reads FNYEAQ. This CDR3 is built from 15 residues. V lost 2 bases, J lost 0 bases, and 11 bases lay in between. The CDR3 DNA reads TGTGCCAGCAGCTTATCCGGGTTGAGCTCCTACGAGCAGTACTTC. It yields the protein CASSLSGLSSYEQYF.

This clonotype was observed a few times. The V gene is TRBV6-6, the J gene TRBJ1-1; D uncertain. V lost 8 bases and J lost 0, with 22 bases in between. The germline V gene encodes CDR1 MNHNY and CDR2 SVGAGI (reference sequence). CDR3 length: 17 amino acids. CDR3 coding DNA: TGTGCCAGCTCTGACTGGGAGGACGGAACTTTGAACACTGAAGCTTTCTTT. Protein: CASSDWEDGTLNTEAFF.

The chain combines TRBV20-1 with TRBJ1-1; TRBD1 is a possible D gene (5 bases). V lost 5 bases, J lost 0 bases, and 16 bases lay in between. Germline V gives CDR1 DFQATT, CDR2 SNEGSKA (reference sequence). CDR3 length: 15 residues. As DNA, the CDR3 is TGCAGTGCTCCCTCTTCTATGGGGGTGAACACTGAAGCTTTCTTT. Translating it yields CSAPSSMGVNTEAFF.

This clonotype came up a few times. V is TRBV12-3 or TRBV12-4 and J is TRBJ2-1; 7 bases fit TRBD1. Losses at the gene ends were 7 bases for V and 6 bases for J; bases not matched to a gene: 6. This CDR3 contains 13 residues. In nucleotides, the CDR3 is TGTGCCAGCAAGACAGGGTTCAGCAATGAGCAGTTCTTC. This translates into CASKTGFSNEQFF.

This clonotype has a handful of counts. V and J are TRBV7-2 and TRBJ2-1; 10 bases line up with TRBD2. The CDR3 loop spans 20 amino acids. Per germline, CDR1 SGHTA and CDR2 FQGNSA. After removal of 1 base from V and 0 bases from J, the junction contained 12 bases not matched to a gene. CDR3 amino acids: CASSLGGVAASGSSYNEQFF. The CDR3, as DNA: TGTGCCAGCAGCTTAGGGGGCGTGGCAGCTAGCGGGAGCTCCTACAATGAGCAGTTCTTC.

As concerns this clonotype: A much bigger clone sits one base away, suggesting this may be a read error. The genes are TRBV24-1 and TRBJ2-1; unclear D gene. The germline V and J ends were trimmed by 4 bases and 0 bases, with 9 bases remaining between them. The CDR3 length is 15 residues. Germline V gene sequence: CDR1 KGHDR, CDR2 SFDVKD. CDR3 nucleotides: TGTGCCACCAGTGAAGACAAGAACTCCTACAATGAGCAGTTCTTC. Translated, it gives CATSEDKNSYNEQFF.

The V call is TRBV12-3 or TRBV12-4, the J call TRBJ2-7, with 16 bases identical to TRBD2. CDR3 length equals 16 residues. Trimming cost V 6 bases and J 4 bases; bases outside gene matches: 6. The CDR3 here is CASRGTSGRAFYEQYF. Here the CDR3 DNA reads TGTGCCAGCAGGGGGACTAGCGGGAGGGCCTTTTACGAGCAGTACTTC.

The chain uses TRBV20-1 and TRBJ2-3, with D perhaps TRBD2 (5 bases). The V gene lost 4 bases and the J gene lost 4 bases, with 15 bases spanning the gap. Per germline, CDR1 DFQATT and CDR2 SNEGSKA (reference sequence). This CDR3 comprises 14 residues. CDR3 sequence (DNA): TGCAGTGCTATGGACTCCCAAACCCCAGATACGCAGTATTTT. Translation gives CSAMDSQTPDTQYF.

Of note for this clonotype: A read error may produce the germline difference seen at one junction end. The CDR3 DNA sequence: TGCAGTGCCGCAGCCGACAGGGGGACCTACAATGGGCAGTTCTTC. Its translation: CSAAADRGTYNGQFF. The gene calls are TRBV20-1 and TRBJ2-1; 9 bases map to TRBD1. The CDR3 totals 15 residues. CDR1 is DFQATT and CDR2 is SNEGSKA in the germline V gene (reference sequence).

Written as DNA, the CDR3 is TGTGCCAGCAGCTCGGGACTAGCGGGCCCCAAGAGGGATACGCAGTATTTT. It specifies CASSSGLAGPKRDTQYF. The V call is TRBV7-9, the J call TRBJ2-3, with 12 bases fitting TRBD2. V trimming: 4 bases; J trimming: 6 bases; junction bases outside the gene matches: 11. The V gene's germline CDR1 is SEHNR and CDR2 FQNEAQ (reference sequence). The CDR3 is made up of 17 amino acids.

The chain joins TRBV25-1 to TRBJ1-4; 9 positions agree with TRBD1. From germline, CDR1 is MGHDK and CDR2 SYGVNS. The CDR3 extends over 13 amino acids. Germline trimming cut 6 bases from V and 7 bases from J; bases unmatched to any gene: 3. The CDR3 bases are TGTGCCAGCAGAGGACAGGGGAGTGAAAAACTGTTTTTT. Translating gives CASRGQGSEKLFF.

This sequence joins TRBV7-2 and TRBJ1-5; maybe TRBD1 (5 bases). The germline CDR1 and CDR2 sequences are SGHTA and FQGNSA. This CDR3 has 15 residues. The V end was cut by 1 base, the J end by 4 bases, with 11 bases between. The CDR3 region is CASSLGARGNQPQHF. CDR3 DNA: TGTGCCAGCAGCTTAGGGGCGAGGGGTAATCAGCCCCAGCATTTT.

The chain joins TRBV7-9 to TRBJ2-7, with 8 bases fitting TRBD2. The assigned J gene may be wrong: the sequence end matches TRBJ2-5 better. Germline CDR1 and CDR2: SEHNR and FQNEAQ (reference sequence). The CDR3 has 16 residues. The CDR3 here is CASSPGTSRLGETQYF. DNA for the CDR3: TGTGCCAGCAGCCCCGGGACTAGTAGGCTGGGGGAGACCCAGTACTTC.

This clonotype came up many times. The rearrangement uses TRBV4-2 and TRBJ1-2; D unresolved. Trimming removed 0 bases at V and 4 bases at J, with 12 bases between. This CDR3 is built from 15 residues. Germline V gene lookup returns CDR1 LGHNA and CDR2 YNFKEQ. The CDR3, as DNA: TGTGCCAGCAGCCAAGAGCGTGACCGAGCCTATGGCTACACCTTC. Amino acid sequence: CASSQERDRAYGYTF.

The chain employs TRBV3-1 and TRBJ1-2; TRBD1 aligns across 9 bases. This CDR3 is built from 14 residues. V lost 4 bases to trimming and J lost 5 bases; unmatched junction nucleotides: 5. Germline-derived CDR1 and CDR2 are LGHDT and YNNKEL (reference sequence). CDR3 amino acids: CASSLLGQGYGYTF. The CDR3 bases are TGTGCCAGCAGCCTCCTAGGACAGGGGTATGGCTACACCTTC.

In its sample, this clonotype was seen a few times. The chain carries TRBV27 and TRBJ1-2, with D possibly matching TRBD1 (6 bases). Per the germline V gene, CDR1 is MNHEY and CDR2 is SMNVEV (reference sequence). The CDR3 loop spans 14 amino acids. V was trimmed by 5 bases and J by 8 bases, leaving 18 bases between them. CDR3 nucleotides: TGTGCCAGCAGTCCACACAACAACAGGGACGGCTACACCTTC. Protein: CASSPHNNRDGYTF.

The chain links TRBV6-2 or TRBV6-3 to TRBJ1-5, with D unresolved. This CDR3 comprises 13 residues. V was clipped by 4 bases and J by 10 bases, with 14 bases between them. Germline loops: CDR1 MNHEY, CDR2 SVGEGT. The CDR3 spells CASSSYDLGPQHF. In DNA form, the CDR3 reads TGTGCCAGCAGTTCCTACGACCTAGGACCCCAGCATTTT.

J is TRBJ2-1 and V is TRBV27; TRBD2 matches 12 bases. Trimming cost V 2 bases and J 0 bases; bases outside gene matches: 11. Germline V lookup: CDR1 MNHEY, CDR2 SMNVEV (reference sequence). The CDR3 extends over 20 amino acids. The CDR3 DNA reads as TGTGCCAGCAGTTTAAAGCTAGCGGGAGGGAGAGCCTACTCCTACAATGAGCAGTTCTTC. It is translated as CASSLKLAGGRAYSYNEQFF.